Listed here are 26 T cell receptor beta chains from one sample, sequenced in a study of technical replicates of blood from several donors. Data came from immunoSEQ multiplex PCR; TCRdb stores just in-frame clones and leaves some out. The repertoire holds about 16,000 clones, with around nine tenths as singletons. Sequencing was performed on PBMCs. These receptors originate from a human donor in good health.

The chain is built from TRBV19 and TRBJ2-7; TRBD1 is a possible D gene (6 bases). Trimming removed 4 bases at V and 3 bases at J, with 10 bases between. CDR3 length equals 13 residues. Germline V gene lookup returns CDR1 LNHDA and CDR2 SQIVND (reference sequence). The CDR3 here is CASSTADSYEQYF. CDR3 DNA: TGTGCCAGTAGTACCGCGGACAGCTACGAGCAGTACTTC.

This sequence joins TRBV5-1 and TRBJ1-4; 11 nucleotides match TRBD1. Germline V gene sequence: CDR1 SGHRS, CDR2 YFSETQ. V was clipped by 4 bases and J by 7 bases; unmatched bases: 6. This CDR3 has 15 residues. The CDR3 nucleotides read TGCGCCAGCAGCACGGGACAGGGGGAAGGTGAAAAACTGTTTTTT. This translates into CASSTGQGEGEKLFF.

This sequence joins TRBV6-1 and TRBJ2-1, with TRBD2 matching over 14 bases. V dropped 4 bases and J dropped 10; count of bases not matched to a gene: 9. This CDR3 contains 16 residues. Looked up from germline, CDR1 is MNHNS and CDR2 is SASEGT. CDR3 sequence reads: CASSGMTSGRAYEQFF. Written as DNA, the CDR3 is TGTGCCAGCAGTGGGATGACTAGCGGGAGGGCCTACGAGCAGTTCTTC.

J is TRBJ2-7 and V is TRBV15; 10 bases agree with TRBD2. Looked up from germline, CDR1 is LNHNV and CDR2 is YYDKDF (reference sequence). CDR3 length equals 15 residues. J lost 7 bases, V lost 0 bases, and 6 bases had no gene match. The CDR3 region is CATSRELAGLREQYF. CDR3 sequence (DNA): TGTGCCACCAGCAGAGAACTAGCGGGACTACGGGAGCAGTACTTC.

This sequence joins TRBV27 and TRBJ1-3; D gene ambiguous. CDR1 MNHEY and CDR2 SMNVEV come from the germline V gene (reference sequence). Trimming cost V 0 bases and J 4 bases, with 10 bases left between them. This CDR3 spans 15 amino acids. The CDR3 DNA follows: TGTGCCAGCAGTTTATCTCACAGCTTCGGAAACACCATATATTTT. Translating it yields CASSLSHSFGNTIYF.

The genes are TRBV5-6 and TRBJ1-1; D might be TRBD1 (6 bases). The ends were cut back, 1 base at V and 1 base at J, with 14 bases in the middle. Germline CDR1 and CDR2: SGHDT and YYEEEE. The CDR3 contains 16 residues. DNA of the CDR3: TGTGCCAGCAGCTTGCCCACAGGGAAGGGGAACACTGAAGCTTTCTTT. Its translation is CASSLPTGKGNTEAFF.

The V gene is TRBV5-1, the J gene TRBJ2-5; a possible D gene is TRBD1 (6 bases). V shed 1 base and J shed 4 bases, with 8 bases lying between them. CDR1 is SGHRS, CDR2 YFSETQ, per germline. CDR3 length equals 13 residues. The CDR3 region has the DNA TGCGCCAGCAGCTTGACAGGGCGAGAGACCCAGTACTTC. Translating gives CASSLTGRETQYF.

This clone was detected only once. This chain uses TRBV19 with TRBJ1-5; D call uncertain. Germline V CDR1 and CDR2: LNHDA, SQIVND (reference sequence). CDR3 length: 14 residues. Trimming took 10 bases from V and 0 from J, leaving 13 bases between them. For the CDR3, the DNA is TGTGCCACCGCGACTGCGAATAGCAATCAGCCCCAGCATTTT. Protein: CATATANSNQPQHF.

The table lists this clone with a few counts. The chain has TRBV5-1 and TRBJ1-2; 7 nucleotides agree with TRBD1. In germline, CDR1 is SGHRS, CDR2 YFSETQ. The trim removed 0 bases at V and 4 bases at J, leaving 6 bases unmatched. This CDR3 has 15 residues. Here the CDR3 reads CASSLAAGGGYGYTF. CDR3 coding DNA: TGCGCCAGCAGCTTGGCGGCAGGGGGTGGCTATGGCTACACCTTC.

The genes are TRBV30 and TRBJ2-7, with D perhaps matching TRBD1 (6 bases). Germline V gene sequence: CDR1 GTSNPN, CDR2 SVGIG (reference sequence). Trimming removed 7 bases from V and 3 bases from J, with 16 bases in between. The CDR3 spans 13 residues. CDR3 coding DNA: TGTGCCTTAAATCCCTCAGGGGACTACGAGCAGTACTTC. Protein sequence: CALNPSGDYEQYF.

This chain uses TRBV5-4 with TRBJ2-5; tentatively, D is TRBD1 (6 bases). This CDR3 comprises 14 residues. V shed 4 bases and J shed 4 bases, with 14 bases lying between them. Germline CDR1 SGHNT, CDR2 YYREEE (reference sequence). CDR3 amino acids: CASSPGGQRETQYF. The CDR3 DNA is TGTGCCAGCAGCCCTGGCGGACAGCGAGAGACCCAGTACTTC.

The CDR3 sequence: CASSPLAGRATYEQYF. CDR3 in DNA: TGCGCCAGCAGCCCCCTGGCCGGGAGGGCCACTTACGAGCAGTACTTC. V usage is TRBV5-1 and J usage is TRBJ2-7, with 8 bases aligning to TRBD2. J gave up 4 bases and V 4 bases, and 13 bases lay outside the gene matches. The CDR3 has 16 residues. From germline, CDR1 is SGHRS and CDR2 YFSETQ.

This chain links TRBV28 with TRBJ1-2, with D perhaps matching TRBD1 (6 bases). Between the trimmed V and J ends, which lost 7 bases and 2 bases, there was a span of 11 bases. This CDR3 is 13 amino acids long. CDR1 is MDHEN, CDR2 SYDVKM, per germline. This CDR3 reads CASMPGQNYGYTF. Written as DNA, the CDR3 is TGTGCCAGCATGCCCGGACAGAACTATGGCTACACCTTC.

V gene TRBV5-1 combines with J gene TRBJ2-5, with D uncertain. There are 13 residues in the CDR3. Germline V gives CDR1 SGHRS, CDR2 YFSETQ. The V gene lost 1 base and the J gene lost 2 bases, with 6 bases spanning the gap. CDR3 nucleotide sequence: TGCGCCAGCAGCTTGTCACTACAAGAGACCCAGTACTTC. Protein: CASSLSLQETQYF.

The gene calls are TRBV30 and TRBJ1-5, with TRBD1 matching 10 bases. This CDR3 spans 13 amino acids. After removal of 5 bases from V and 2 bases from J, the junction contained 0 bases not matched to a gene. Germline assignment: CDR1 GTSNPN and CDR2 SVGIG (reference sequence). CDR3 DNA sequence: TGTGCCTGGGGGACAGGGGGCAATCAGCCCCAGCATTTT. Amino acids: CAWGTGGNQPQHF.

The chain carries TRBV5-1 and TRBJ2-5; the D gene is possibly TRBD1 (7 bases). The CDR3 contains 17 residues. Germline V gene data show CDR1 as SGHRS and CDR2 as YFSETQ. V was shortened by 0 bases and J by 1 base, with 16 bases between the two germline ends. CDR3 region: CASSLGAQGGVQETQYF. The CDR3 nucleotides read TGCGCCAGCAGCTTGGGGGCCCAGGGGGGAGTCCAAGAGACCCAGTACTTC.

The CDR3 region has the DNA TGTGCCAGCAGTTCAGGCTATGGGACAGCCGAGGGGGATGGGTCAGATACGCAGTATTTT. Its translation is CASSSGYGTAEGDGSDTQYF. The V gene is TRBV27, the J gene TRBJ2-3, with 7 nucleotides matching TRBD1. Germline loops: CDR1 MNHEY, CDR2 SMNVEV (reference sequence). The CDR3 has 20 residues. V shed 4 bases and J 4 bases; nucleotides not matched to a gene: 23.

This rearrangement joins TRBV9 to TRBJ2-3; 9 bases are shared with TRBD2. In germline, CDR1 is SGDLS, CDR2 YYNGEE. With V trimmed by 1 base and J by 0 bases, 0 bases remained unmatched. This CDR3 is built from 15 residues. The DNA of the CDR3 is TGTGCCAGCAGCGTAACTAGCGGGAGCACAGATACGCAGTATTTT. Translation: CASSVTSGSTDTQYF.

The rearrangement links TRBV19 to TRBJ1-5, with D unclear. Trimming left V 4 bases short and J 0 bases short, with 13 bases between. Germline CDR1 LNHDA, CDR2 SQIVND (reference sequence). The CDR3 extends over 16 amino acids. CDR3 region: CASSRESVISNQPQHF. CDR3 coding DNA: TGTGCCAGTAGTAGGGAGTCCGTAATTAGCAATCAGCCCCAGCATTTT.

This chain links TRBV12-1 with TRBJ1-5; TRBD1, the table's D call, was not compared with the DNA. TRBV12-1 is a pseudogene. CDR3 length equals 17 residues. CDR3 nucleotide sequence: TGTGCCAGCAGCTTGGGATTTGGGACAGGGGGCAATCAGCCCCAGCATTTT. This translates into CASSLGFGTGGNQPQHF.

The J gene is TRBJ2-7, the V gene TRBV11-1; 11 bases are shared with TRBD2. The V and J ends lost 5 bases and 5 bases, in that order; junction bases with no gene match: 5. This CDR3 spans 14 amino acids. Germline assignment: CDR1 SGHAT and CDR2 FQDESV (reference sequence). The CDR3 coding sequence is TGTGCCAGCAGCGCGACTAGCGGGACAGACGAGCAGTACTTC. Its protein is CASSATSGTDEQYF.

The chain combines TRBV2 with TRBJ2-5; TRBD1 aligns across 11 bases. The CDR3 extends over 15 amino acids. The germline CDR1 and CDR2 sequences are SNHLY and FYNNEI. V was pared by 1 base and J by 4 bases, with 2 bases of the junction left unmatched. The CDR3 region is CASSEEGQGAETQYF. As DNA, the CDR3 is TGTGCCAGCAGTGAAGAAGGACAGGGGGCAGAGACCCAGTACTTC.

This chain connects TRBV19 to TRBJ1-5; 10 bases map to TRBD1. V was pared by 7 bases and J by 6 bases, with 12 bases of the junction left unmatched. This CDR3 spans 16 amino acids. The germline V gene encodes CDR1 LNHDA and CDR2 SQIVND (reference sequence). CDR3 nucleotide sequence: TGTGCCAGTACCTCCCCGGGACAGGGGTTTGTTCAGCCCCAGCATTTT. Amino acids: CASTSPGQGFVQPQHF.

J is TRBJ2-7 and V is TRBV5-1, with D perhaps TRBD1 (6 bases). CDR1 SGHRS and CDR2 YFSETQ come from the germline V gene. V was shortened by 0 bases and J by 3 bases, with 13 bases between the two germline ends. This CDR3 is 15 amino acids long. CDR3 in amino acids: CASSLAPDSNYEQYF. The CDR3, as DNA: TGCGCCAGCAGCTTGGCCCCGGACAGCAACTACGAGCAGTACTTC.

This clone was counted only a few times. The CDR3 sequence is CASGLSSLSDRFGVWANEKLFF. The CDR3 DNA follows: TGTGCTAGTGGTTTGTCCTCTCTCTCGGACAGGTTCGGCGTGTGGGCTAATGAAAAACTGTTTTTT. The chain employs TRBV12-5 and TRBJ1-4; 7 nucleotides agree with TRBD1. J lost 3 bases, V lost 2 bases, and 24 bases had no gene match. CDR1 LGHNT and CDR2 FRNRAP come from the germline V gene. The CDR3 is made up of 22 amino acids.

This rearrangement joins TRBV28 to TRBJ2-1; 7 bases align to TRBD2. The ends lost 2 bases at V and 7 bases at J; junction bases unmatched: 14. CDR1 MDHEN and CDR2 SYDVKM come from the germline V gene. The length of the CDR3 is 17 residues. As DNA, the CDR3 is TGTGCCAGCAGTTTAAGGGACTGGGAGGGGCTAGCGAATGAGCAGTTCTTC. As protein: CASSLRDWEGLANEQFF.